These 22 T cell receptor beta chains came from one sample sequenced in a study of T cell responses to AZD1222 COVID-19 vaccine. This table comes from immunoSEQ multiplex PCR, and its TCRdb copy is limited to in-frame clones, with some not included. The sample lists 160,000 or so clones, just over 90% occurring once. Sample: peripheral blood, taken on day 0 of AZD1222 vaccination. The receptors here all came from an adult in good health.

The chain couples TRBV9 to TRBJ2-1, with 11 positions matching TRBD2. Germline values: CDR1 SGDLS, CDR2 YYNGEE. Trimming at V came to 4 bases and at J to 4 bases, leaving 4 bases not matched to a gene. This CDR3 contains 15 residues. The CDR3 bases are TGTGCCAGCAGCCCCCGACTAGCGGGATACAATGAGCAGTTCTTC. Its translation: CASSPRLAGYNEQFF.

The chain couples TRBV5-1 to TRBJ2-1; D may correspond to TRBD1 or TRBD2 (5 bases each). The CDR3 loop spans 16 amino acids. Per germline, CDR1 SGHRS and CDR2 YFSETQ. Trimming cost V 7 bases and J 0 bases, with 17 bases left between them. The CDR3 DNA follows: TGCGCCAGCTCGGGGCGAGCGGTTAGCTCCTACAATGAGCAGTTCTTC. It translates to CASSGRAVSSYNEQFF.

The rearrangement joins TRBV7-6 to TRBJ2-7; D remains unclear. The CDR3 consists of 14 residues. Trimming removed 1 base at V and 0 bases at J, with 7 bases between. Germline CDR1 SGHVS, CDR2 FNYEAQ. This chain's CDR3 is CASSLGPDSYEQYF. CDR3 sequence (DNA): TGTGCCAGCAGCTTAGGGCCGGACTCCTACGAGCAGTACTTC.

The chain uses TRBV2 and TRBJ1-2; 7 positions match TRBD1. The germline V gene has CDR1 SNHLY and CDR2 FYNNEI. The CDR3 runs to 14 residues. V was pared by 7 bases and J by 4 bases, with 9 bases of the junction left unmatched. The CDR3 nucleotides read TGTGCCAGCACCGCAGACAGGGTGAGCTATGGCTACACCTTC. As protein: CASTADRVSYGYTF. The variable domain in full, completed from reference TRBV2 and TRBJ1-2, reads EPEVTQTPSHQVTQMGQEVILRCVPISNHLYFYWYRQILGQKVEFLVSFYNNEISEKSEIFDDQFSVERPDGSNFTLKIRSTKLEDSAMYFCASTADRVSYGYTFGSGTRLTVV.

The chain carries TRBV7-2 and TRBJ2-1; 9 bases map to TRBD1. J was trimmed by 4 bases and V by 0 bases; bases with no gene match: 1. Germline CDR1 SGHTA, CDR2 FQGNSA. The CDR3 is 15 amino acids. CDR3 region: CASSLAGQGYNEQFF. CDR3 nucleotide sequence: TGTGCCAGCAGCTTAGCGGGACAGGGATACAATGAGCAGTTCTTC. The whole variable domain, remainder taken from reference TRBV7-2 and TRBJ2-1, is GAGVSQSPSNKVTEKGKDVELRCDPISGHTALYWYRQSLGQGLEFLIYFQGNSAPDKSGLPSDRFSAERTGGSVSTLTIQRTQQEDSAVYLCASSLAGQGYNEQFFGPGTRLTVL.

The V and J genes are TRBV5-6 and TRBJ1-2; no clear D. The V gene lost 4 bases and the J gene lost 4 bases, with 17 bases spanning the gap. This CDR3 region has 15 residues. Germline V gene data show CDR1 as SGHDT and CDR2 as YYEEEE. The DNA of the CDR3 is TGTGCCAGCAGCCCCCTCAGTCTGGCGAGCTATGGCTACACCTTC. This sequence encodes CASSPLSLASYGYTF. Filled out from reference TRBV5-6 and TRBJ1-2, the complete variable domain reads DAGVTQSPTHLIKTRGQQVTLRCSPKSGHDTVSWYQQALGQGPQFIFQYYEEEERQRGNFPDRFSGHQFPNYSSELNVNALLLGDSALYLCASSPLSLASYGYTFGSGTRLTVV.

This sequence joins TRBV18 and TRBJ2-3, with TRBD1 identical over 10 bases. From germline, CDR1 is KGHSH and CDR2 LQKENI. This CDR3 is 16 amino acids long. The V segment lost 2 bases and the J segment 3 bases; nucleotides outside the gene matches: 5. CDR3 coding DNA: TGTGCCAGCTCACCAACGACAGGGGGCGCAACAGATACGCAGTATTTT. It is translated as CASSPTTGGATDTQYF.

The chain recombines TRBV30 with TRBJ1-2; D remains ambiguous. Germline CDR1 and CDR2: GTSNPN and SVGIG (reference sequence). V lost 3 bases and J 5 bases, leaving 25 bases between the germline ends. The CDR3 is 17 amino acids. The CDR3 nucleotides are TGTGCCTGGAGCGACGACGACCGGGATGCTGAGCAATATGGCTACACCTTC. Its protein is CAWSDDDRDAEQYGYTF.

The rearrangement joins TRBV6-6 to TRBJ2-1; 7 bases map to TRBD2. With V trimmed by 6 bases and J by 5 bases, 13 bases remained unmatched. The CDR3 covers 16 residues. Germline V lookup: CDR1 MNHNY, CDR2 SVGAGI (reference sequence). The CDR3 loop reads CASSSQRASGNNEQFF. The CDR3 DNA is TGTGCCAGCAGCTCCCAGCGGGCTAGCGGTAACAATGAGCAGTTCTTC.

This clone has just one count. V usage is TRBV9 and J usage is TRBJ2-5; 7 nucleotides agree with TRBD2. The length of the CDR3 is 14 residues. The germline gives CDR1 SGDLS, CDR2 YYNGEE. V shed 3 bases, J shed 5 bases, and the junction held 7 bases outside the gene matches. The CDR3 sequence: CASSAGTTGETQYF. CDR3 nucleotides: TGTGCCAGCAGCGCCGGGACTACCGGGGAGACCCAGTACTTC.

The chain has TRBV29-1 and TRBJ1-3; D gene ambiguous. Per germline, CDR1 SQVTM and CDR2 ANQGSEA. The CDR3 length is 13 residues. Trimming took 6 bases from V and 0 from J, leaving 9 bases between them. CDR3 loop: CSVDDASGNTIYF. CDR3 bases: TGCAGCGTGGATGACGCCTCTGGAAACACCATATATTTT.

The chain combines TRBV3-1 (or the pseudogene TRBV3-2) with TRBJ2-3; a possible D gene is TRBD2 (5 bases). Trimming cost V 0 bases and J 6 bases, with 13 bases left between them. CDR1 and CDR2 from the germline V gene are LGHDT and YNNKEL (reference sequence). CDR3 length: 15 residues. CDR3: CASSQDYGNKDTQYF. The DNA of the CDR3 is TGTGCCAGCAGCCAAGATTACGGGAACAAGGATACGCAGTATTTT.

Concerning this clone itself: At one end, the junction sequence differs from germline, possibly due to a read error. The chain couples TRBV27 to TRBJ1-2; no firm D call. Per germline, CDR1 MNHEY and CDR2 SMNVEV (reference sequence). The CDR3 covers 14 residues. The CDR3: CASSLSGINYGYTF. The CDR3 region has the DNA TGTGCCAGCAGCTTATCAGGAATTAACTATGGCTACACCTTC.

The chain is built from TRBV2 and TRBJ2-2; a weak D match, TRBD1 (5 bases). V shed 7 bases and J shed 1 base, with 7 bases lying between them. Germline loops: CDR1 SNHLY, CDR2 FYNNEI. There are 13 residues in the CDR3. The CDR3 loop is CASIQVNTGELFF. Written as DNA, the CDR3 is TGTGCCAGCATACAGGTGAACACCGGGGAGCTGTTTTTT.

The CDR3 region has the DNA TGCGCCAGCAGCCAAGGAAGAGAACAGCCCATATATTTT. Translation: CASSQGREQPIYF. The chain employs TRBV4-1 and TRBJ1-3; no reliable D call. The CDR3 covers 13 residues. Germline lookup yields CDR1 MGHRA and CDR2 YSYEKL. V was shortened by 1 base and J by 11 bases, with 12 bases between the two germline ends.

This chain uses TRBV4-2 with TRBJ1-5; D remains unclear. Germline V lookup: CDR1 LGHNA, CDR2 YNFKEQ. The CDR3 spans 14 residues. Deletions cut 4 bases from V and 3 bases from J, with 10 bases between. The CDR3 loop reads CASSLRIDNQPQHF. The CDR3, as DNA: TGTGCCAGCAGCCTCAGGATTGACAATCAGCCCCAGCATTTT.

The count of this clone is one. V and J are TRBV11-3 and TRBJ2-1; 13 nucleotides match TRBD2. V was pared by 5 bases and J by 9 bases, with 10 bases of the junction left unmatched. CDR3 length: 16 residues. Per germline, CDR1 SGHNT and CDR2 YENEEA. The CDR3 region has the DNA TGTGCCAGCAGCACCCGGACTAGCGGGAGTATAGGTGAGCAGTTCTTC. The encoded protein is CASSTRTSGSIGEQFF.

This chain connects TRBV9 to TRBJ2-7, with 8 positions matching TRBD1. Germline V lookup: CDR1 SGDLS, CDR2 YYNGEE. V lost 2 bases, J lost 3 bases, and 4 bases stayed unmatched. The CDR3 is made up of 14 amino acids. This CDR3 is CASSVQGQGYEQYF. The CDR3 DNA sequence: TGTGCCAGCAGCGTCCAAGGACAGGGCTACGAGCAGTACTTC.

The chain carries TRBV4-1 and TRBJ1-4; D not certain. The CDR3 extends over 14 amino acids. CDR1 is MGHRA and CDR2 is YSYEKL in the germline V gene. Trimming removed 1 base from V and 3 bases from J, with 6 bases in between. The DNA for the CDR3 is TGCGCCAGCAGCCAAGTTCAGTCTAATGAAAAACTGTTTTTT. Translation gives CASSQVQSNEKLFF.

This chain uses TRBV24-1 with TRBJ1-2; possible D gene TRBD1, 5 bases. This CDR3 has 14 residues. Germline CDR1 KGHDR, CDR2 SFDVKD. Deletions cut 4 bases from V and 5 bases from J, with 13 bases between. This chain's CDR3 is CATSDSGTDYGYTF. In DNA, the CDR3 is TGTGCCACCAGTGACTCCGGGACGGATTATGGCTACACCTTC.

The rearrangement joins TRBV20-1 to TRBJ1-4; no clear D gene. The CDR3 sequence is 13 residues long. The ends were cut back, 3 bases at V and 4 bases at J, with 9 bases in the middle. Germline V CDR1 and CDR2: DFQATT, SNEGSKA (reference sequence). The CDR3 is CSASSSFNEKLFF. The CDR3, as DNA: TGCAGTGCTAGTTCCTCCTTTAATGAAAAACTGTTTTTT.

The CDR3: CASGLEKGNEQFF. CDR3 coding DNA: TGTGCTAGTGGTTTGGAAAAAGGCAATGAGCAGTTCTTC. The genes are TRBV12-5 and TRBJ2-1; no clear D. Trimming cost V 1 base and J 6 bases, with 7 bases left between them. Germline V CDR1 and CDR2: LGHNT, FRNRAP. The CDR3 has 13 amino acids.